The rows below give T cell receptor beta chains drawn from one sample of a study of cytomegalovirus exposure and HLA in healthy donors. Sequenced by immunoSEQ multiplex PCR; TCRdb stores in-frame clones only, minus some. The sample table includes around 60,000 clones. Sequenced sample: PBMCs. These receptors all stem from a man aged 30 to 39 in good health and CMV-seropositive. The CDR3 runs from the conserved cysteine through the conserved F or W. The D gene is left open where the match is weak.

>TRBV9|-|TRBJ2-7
CASSVGAGSYEQYF
TGTGCCAGCAGCGTAGGCGCAGGGTCCTACGAGCAGTACTTC
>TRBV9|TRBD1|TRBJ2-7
CASSAGDRGAYEQYF
TGTGCCAGCAGCGCTGGGGACAGAGGCGCCTACGAGCAGTACTTC
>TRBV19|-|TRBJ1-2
CASSIGREAVDGYTF
TGTGCCAGTAGTATTGGCAGGGAGGCGGTGGATGGCTACACCTTC
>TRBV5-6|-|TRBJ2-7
CASSSGFYEQYF
TGTGCCAGCAGCTCGGGATTTTACGAGCAGTACTTC
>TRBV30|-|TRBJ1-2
CAWRWRDRGYTF
TGTGCCTGGAGATGGAGGGATCGGGGCTACACCTTC
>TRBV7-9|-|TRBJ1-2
CASSLAGREDGYTF
TGTGCCAGCAGCTTAGCGGGCAGGGAGGACGGCTACACCTTC
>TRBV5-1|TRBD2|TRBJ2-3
CASSLSLAGGTTDTQYF
TGCGCCAGCAGCTTGAGCCTAGCGGGAGGAACGACAGATACGCAGTATTTT
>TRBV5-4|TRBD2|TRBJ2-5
CASSPGLAGARETQYF
TGTGCCAGCAGCCCAGGATTAGCGGGAGCTCGTGAGACCCAGTACTTC
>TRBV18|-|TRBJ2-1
CASSPGHNNEQFF
TGTGCCAGCTCACCAGGGCATAACAATGAGCAGTTCTTC
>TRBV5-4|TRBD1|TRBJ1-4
CASSLRTGTGVEKLFF
TGTGCCAGCAGCCTCAGGACCGGGACAGGGGTCGAAAAACTGTTTTTT
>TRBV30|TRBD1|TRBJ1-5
CAWSGTGGNQPQHF
TGTGCCTGGAGTGGGACAGGGGGCAATCAGCCCCAGCATTTT
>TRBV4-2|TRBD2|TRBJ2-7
CASSQAWRTSGSYEQYF
TGTGCCAGCAGCCAAGCGTGGAGGACTAGCGGCTCCTACGAGCAGTACTTC
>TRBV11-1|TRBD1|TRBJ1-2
CASSSEGHRGNYGYTF
TGTGCCAGCAGCTCCGAAGGTCACAGGGGGAACTATGGCTACACCTTC
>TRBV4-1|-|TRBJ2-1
CASSPPQPGWEFF
TGCGCCAGCAGCCCTCCGCAACCGGGATGGGAGTTCTTC
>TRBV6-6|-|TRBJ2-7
CASSYSPSYYEQYF
TGTGCCAGCAGTTACAGTCCTAGTTACTACGAGCAGTACTTC
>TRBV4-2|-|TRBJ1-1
CASSQDHGTEAFF
TGTGCCAGCAGCCAAGATCACGGCACTGAAGCTTTCTTT
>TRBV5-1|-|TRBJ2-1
CASSLGSGTHEQFF
TGCGCCAGCAGCTTGGGGTCGGGTACACATGAGCAGTTCTTC
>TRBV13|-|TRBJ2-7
CASSPGQRSYEQYF
TGTGCCAGCAGCCCAGGACAGAGGTCCTACGAGCAGTACTTC
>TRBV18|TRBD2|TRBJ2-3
CASSPLSGGRPDTQYF
TGTGCCAGCTCCCCCCTTAGCGGGGGCCGGCCAGATACGCAGTATTTT
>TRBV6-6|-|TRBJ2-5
CASTPGLRETQYF
TGTGCCAGCACCCCCGGGTTGCGAGAGACCCAGTACTTC
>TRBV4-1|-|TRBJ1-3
CASSQDLGHLEYSGNTIYF
TGCGCCAGCAGCCAAGACTTGGGACACCTAGAGTACTCTGGAAACACCATATATTTT
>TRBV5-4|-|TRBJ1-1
CASSLLADSTEAFF
TGTGCCAGCAGCTTGTTGGCGGATAGTACTGAAGCTTTCTTT
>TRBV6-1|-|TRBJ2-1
CASSTDNYSYNEQFF
TGTGCCAGCAGTACCGACAATTACTCCTACAATGAGCAGTTCTTC
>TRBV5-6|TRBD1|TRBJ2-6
CASSSWTGAGANVLTF
TGTGCCAGCAGCTCCTGGACAGGGGCTGGGGCCAACGTCCTGACTTTC
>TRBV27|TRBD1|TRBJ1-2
CASSLNPGGSYGYTF
TGTGCCAGCAGTTTAAACCCAGGGGGTAGCTATGGCTACACCTTC
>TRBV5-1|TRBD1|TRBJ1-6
CASSRTGVNSPLHF
TGCGCCAGCAGCCGGACAGGGGTTAATTCACCCCTCCACTTT
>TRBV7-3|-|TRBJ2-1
CASSPQQGYEQFF
TGTGCCAGCAGCCCGCAACAGGGCTATGAGCAGTTCTTC
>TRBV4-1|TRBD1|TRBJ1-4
CASSQQGATNEKLFF
TGCGCCAGCAGCCAACAGGGGGCAACTAATGAAAAACTGTTTTTT
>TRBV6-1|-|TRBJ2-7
CASSERIGMTYEQYF
TGTGCCAGCAGTGAACGGATCGGGATGACCTACGAGCAGTACTTC
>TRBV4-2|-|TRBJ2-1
CASSLGPAELHNEQFF
TGTGCCAGCAGCCTCGGCCCAGCGGAGCTTCACAATGAGCAGTTCTTC
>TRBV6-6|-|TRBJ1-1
CATLGQGKTEAFF
TGTGCCACGCTGGGGCAGGGGAAAACTGAAGCTTTCTTT
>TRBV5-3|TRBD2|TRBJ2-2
CARRPGGSRGNTGELFF
TGTGCCAGAAGACCGGGGGGGTCTAGAGGGAACACCGGGGAGCTGTTTTTT
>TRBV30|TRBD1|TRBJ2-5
CAWDRGPQENQYF
TGTGCCTGGGACAGGGGGCCCCAAGAGAACCAGTACTTC
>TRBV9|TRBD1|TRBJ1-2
CASSEATGGFHYGYTF
TGTGCCAGCAGCGAGGCGACAGGGGGCTTTCACTATGGCTACACCTTC
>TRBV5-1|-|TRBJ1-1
CASSLFAIKFGAFF
TGCGCCAGCAGCTTGTTCGCCATTAAATTCGGGGCTTTCTTT
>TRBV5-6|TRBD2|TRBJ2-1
CASSLEVFRGGEQFF
TGTGCCAGCAGCTTGGAGGTATTTCGGGGGGGTGAGCAGTTCTTC
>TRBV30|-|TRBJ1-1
CAWEYRDTHTEAFF
TGTGCCTGGGAGTATCGGGACACCCACACTGAAGCTTTCTTT
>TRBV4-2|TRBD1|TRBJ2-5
CASSQQNRGRGETQYF
TGTGCCAGCAGCCAACAAAACAGGGGGCGGGGGGAGACCCAGTACTTC
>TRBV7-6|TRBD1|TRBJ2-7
CASSSRTGFSYEQYF
TGTGCCAGCAGCTCACGGACAGGGTTTTCCTACGAGCAGTACTTC